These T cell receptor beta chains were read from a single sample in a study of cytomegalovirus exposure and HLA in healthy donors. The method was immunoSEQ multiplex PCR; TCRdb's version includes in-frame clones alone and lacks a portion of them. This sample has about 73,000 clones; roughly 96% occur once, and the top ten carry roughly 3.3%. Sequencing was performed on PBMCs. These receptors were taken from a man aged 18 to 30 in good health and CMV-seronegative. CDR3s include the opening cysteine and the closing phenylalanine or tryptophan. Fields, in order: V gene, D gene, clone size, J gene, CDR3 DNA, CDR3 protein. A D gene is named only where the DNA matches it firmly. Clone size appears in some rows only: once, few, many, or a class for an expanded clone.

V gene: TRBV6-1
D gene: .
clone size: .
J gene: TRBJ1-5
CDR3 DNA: TGTGCCAGCAGAGCGACAGAGGATCTTCATCAGCCCCAGCATTTT
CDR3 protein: CASRATEDLHQPQHF

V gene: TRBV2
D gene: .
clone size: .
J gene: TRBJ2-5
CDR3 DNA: TGTGCCAGCAGCGCAGGACGGGGGTATCAGAGGTCCCCTAAAGAGACCCAGTACTTC
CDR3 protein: CASSAGRGYQRSPKETQYF

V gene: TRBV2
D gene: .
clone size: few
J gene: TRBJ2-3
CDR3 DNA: TGTGCCAGCAGTGACAGGGTGACTAGCACAGATACGCAGTATTTT
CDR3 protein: CASSDRVTSTDTQYF

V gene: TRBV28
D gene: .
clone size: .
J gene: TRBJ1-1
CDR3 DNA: TGTGCCAGCAGTCGGGCGGCATGGGAGGGAAACACTGAAGCTTTCTTT
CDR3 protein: CASSRAAWEGNTEAFF

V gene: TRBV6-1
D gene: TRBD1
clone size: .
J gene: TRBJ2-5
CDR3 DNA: TGTGCCGGATCAAACAGCCAGGGGGTGAGGGAGACCCAGTACTTC
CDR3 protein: CAGSNSQGVRETQYF

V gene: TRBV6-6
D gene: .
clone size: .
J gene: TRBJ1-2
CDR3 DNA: TGTGCCAGCAGCGAGGGAGTACCCCCCTATGGCTACACCTTC
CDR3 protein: CASSEGVPPYGYTF

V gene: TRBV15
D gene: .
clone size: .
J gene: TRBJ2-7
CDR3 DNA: TGTGCCACCAGCAGAGCCGGACAGTACGAGCAGTACTTC
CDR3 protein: CATSRAGQYEQYF

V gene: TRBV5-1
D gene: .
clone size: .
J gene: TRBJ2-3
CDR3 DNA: TGCGCCAGCAGCTTCGCCCTCTTTAGGGGGACGGATACGCAGTATTTT
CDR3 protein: CASSFALFRGTDTQYF

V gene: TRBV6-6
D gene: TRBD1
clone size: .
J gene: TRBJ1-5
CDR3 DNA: TGTGCCAGCAGTTACTTCGCCGGGACAGCAGATCAGCCCCAGCATTTT
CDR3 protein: CASSYFAGTADQPQHF

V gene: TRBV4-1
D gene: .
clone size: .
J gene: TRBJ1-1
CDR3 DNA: TGCGCCAGCAGGCATTCCCGCGAGCCTGAAGCTTTCTTT
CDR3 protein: CASRHSREPEAFF

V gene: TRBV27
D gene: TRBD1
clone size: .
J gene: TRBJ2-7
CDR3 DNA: TGTGCCAGCAGTTTTCGAAGCCCCCGAGACAGGGAGATCCACGAGCAGTACTTC
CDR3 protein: CASSFRSPRDREIHEQYF

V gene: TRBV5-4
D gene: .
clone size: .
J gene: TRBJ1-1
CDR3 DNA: TGTGCCAGCAGCTCTGTTATGAACACTGAAGCTTTCTTT
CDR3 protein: CASSSVMNTEAFF

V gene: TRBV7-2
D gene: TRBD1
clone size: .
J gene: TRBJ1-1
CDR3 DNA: TGTGCCAGCAGCTTAGAGACAGGGATCGCTTTCTTT
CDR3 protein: CASSLETGIAFF

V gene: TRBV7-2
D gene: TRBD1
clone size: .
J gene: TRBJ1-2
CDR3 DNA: TGTGCCAGCAGCTTACAGGGGGCGTCCTATGGCTACACCTTC
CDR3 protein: CASSLQGASYGYTF

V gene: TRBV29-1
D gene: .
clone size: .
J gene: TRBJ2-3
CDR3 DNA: TGCAGCGTTGAAGATATATCGACAGAATCTTACTCTAGCACAGATACGCAGTATTTT
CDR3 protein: CSVEDISTESYSSTDTQYF

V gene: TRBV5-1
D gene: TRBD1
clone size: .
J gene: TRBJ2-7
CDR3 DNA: TGCGCCAGCAGCACGACAGGGGGTCCCTACGAGCAGTACTTC
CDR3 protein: CASSTTGGPYEQYF

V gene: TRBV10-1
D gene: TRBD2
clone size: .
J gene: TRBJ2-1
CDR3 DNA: TGCGCCAGCAGTGCGGCCGGGACTAGCGGCCCCAGGGAGCAGTTCTTC
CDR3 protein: CASSAAGTSGPREQFF

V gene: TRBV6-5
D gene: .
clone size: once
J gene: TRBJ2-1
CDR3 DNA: TGTGCCAGCAGTTACTCCCTCCTTACTAGTGCCAATGAGCAGTTCTTC
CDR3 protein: CASSYSLLTSANEQFF

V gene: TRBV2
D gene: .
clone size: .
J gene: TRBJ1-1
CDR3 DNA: TGTGCCAGCAGTGAGGGCGAATTCGGCACTGAAGCTTTCTTT
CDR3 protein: CASSEGEFGTEAFF

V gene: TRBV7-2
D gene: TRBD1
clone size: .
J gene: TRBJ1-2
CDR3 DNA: TGTGCCAGCAGCCCCGGGACAGACTATGGCTACACCTTC
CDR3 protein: CASSPGTDYGYTF

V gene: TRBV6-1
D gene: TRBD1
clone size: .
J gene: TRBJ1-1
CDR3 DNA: TGTGCCAGCAGGGCTACAGGGGAAAGTGAAGCTTTCTTT
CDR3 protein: CASRATGESEAFF

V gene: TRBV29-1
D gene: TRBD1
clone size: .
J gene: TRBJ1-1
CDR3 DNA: TGCAGCGTAGAGGGACAGCAGAACACTGAAGCTTTCTTT
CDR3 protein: CSVEGQQNTEAFF

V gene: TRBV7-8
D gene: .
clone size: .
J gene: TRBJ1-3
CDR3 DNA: TGTGCCAGCAGCTACGGCAGGGGCTCTGGAAACACCATATATTTT
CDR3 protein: CASSYGRGSGNTIYF

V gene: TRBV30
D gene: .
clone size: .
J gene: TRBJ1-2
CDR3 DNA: TGTGCCTGGGGGGCGCGACAATTAGGCACTAACTATGGCTACACCTTC
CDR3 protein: CAWGARQLGTNYGYTF

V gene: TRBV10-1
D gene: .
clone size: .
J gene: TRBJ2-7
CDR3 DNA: TGCGCCAGCAAAAGGACACGTGTCCACTACGAGCAGTACTTC
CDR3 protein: CASKRTRVHYEQYF

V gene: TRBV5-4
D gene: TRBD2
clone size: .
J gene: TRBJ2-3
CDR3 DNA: TGTGCCAGCAGCTGGACTAGCGGGGCAGATACGCAGTATTTT
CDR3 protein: CASSWTSGADTQYF

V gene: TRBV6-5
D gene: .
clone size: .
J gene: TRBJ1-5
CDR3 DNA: TGTGCCAGCAGTTACTCAGCGGATCAGCCCCAGCATTTT
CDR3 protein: CASSYSADQPQHF

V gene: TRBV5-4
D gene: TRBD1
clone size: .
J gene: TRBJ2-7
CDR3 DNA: TGTGCCAGCAGCTTTGGGACAGACTCCTACGAGCAGTACTTC
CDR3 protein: CASSFGTDSYEQYF

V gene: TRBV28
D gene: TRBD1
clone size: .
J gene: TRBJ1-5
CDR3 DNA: TGTGCCAGCAGACAGGGGAATCAGCCCCAGCATTTT
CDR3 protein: CASRQGNQPQHF

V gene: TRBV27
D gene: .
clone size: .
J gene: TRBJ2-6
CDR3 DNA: TGTGCCAGCAGTTTATCGGGGGCCTACTCTGGGGCCAACGTCCTGACTTTC
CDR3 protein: CASSLSGAYSGANVLTF

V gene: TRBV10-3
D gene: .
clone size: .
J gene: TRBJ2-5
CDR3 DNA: TGTGCCATCAGTGACCATATCGCGGAGACCCAGTACTTC
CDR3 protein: CAISDHIAETQYF

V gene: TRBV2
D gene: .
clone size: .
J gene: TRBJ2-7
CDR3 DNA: TGTGCCAGCAGCGCACAGGGTAGCTCCTACGAGCAGTACTTC
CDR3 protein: CASSAQGSSYEQYF

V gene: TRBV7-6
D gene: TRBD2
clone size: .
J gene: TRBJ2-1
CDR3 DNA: TGTGCCAGCAGCTTAGATGCAGCGGGGGGGTACAATGAGCAGTTCTTC
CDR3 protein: CASSLDAAGGYNEQFF

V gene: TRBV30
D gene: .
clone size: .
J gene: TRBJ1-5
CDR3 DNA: TGTGCCTGGAGTGGTCGGGGGTATCAGCCCCAGCATTTT
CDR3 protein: CAWSGRGYQPQHF

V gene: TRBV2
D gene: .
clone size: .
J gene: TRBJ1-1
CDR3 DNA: TGTGCCAGCAGCCCGCGGGGGGCGCGAAGTGAAGCTTTCTTT
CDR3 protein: CASSPRGARSEAFF

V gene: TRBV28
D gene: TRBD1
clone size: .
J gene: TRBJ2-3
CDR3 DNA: TGTGCCACCAACCGGGACAGGCGAACTTTAGATACGCAGTATTTT
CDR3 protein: CATNRDRRTLDTQYF

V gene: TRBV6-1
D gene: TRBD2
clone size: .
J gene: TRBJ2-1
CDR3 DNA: TGTGCCAGCAGAGAGCTTAGCGGGGGGGCGACTGAGCAGTTCTTC
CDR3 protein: CASRELSGGATEQFF

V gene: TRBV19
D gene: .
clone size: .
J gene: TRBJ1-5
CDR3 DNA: TGTGCCAGTAGTATAAATCCCTCCCCTCAGCCCCAGCATTTT
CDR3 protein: CASSINPSPQPQHF

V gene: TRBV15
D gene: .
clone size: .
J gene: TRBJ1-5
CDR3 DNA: TGTGCCACCAGCACGGGGGAGACTCAGCCCCAGCATTTT
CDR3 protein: CATSTGETQPQHF

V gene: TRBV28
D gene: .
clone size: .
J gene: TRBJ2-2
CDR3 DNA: TGTGCCAGCAGTTTGGGGACAATCACCGGGGAGCTGTTTTTT
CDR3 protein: CASSLGTITGELFF

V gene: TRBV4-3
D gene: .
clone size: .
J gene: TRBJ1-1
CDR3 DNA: TGCGCCAGCAGCCGCCTATTGGAGGTGAGCACTGAAGCTTTCTTT
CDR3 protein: CASSRLLEVSTEAFF

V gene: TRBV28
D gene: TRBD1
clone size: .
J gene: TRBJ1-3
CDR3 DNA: TGTGCCAGCAGTACACCGGACAGGGTGGGAAACACCATATATTTT
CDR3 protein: CASSTPDRVGNTIYF

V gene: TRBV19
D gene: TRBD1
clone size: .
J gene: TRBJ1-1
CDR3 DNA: TGTGCCAGTAGTGCGACAGGGCCGACTGAAGCTTTCTTT
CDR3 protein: CASSATGPTEAFF

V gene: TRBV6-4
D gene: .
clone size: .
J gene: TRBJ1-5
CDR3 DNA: TGTGCCACCCCGAGGAAGGGAGGCAATCAGCCCCAGCATTTT
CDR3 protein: CATPRKGGNQPQHF

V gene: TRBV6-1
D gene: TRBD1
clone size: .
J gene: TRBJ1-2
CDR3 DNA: TGTGCCAGCAGCCAGGGGGCGGTGGATGGCTACACCTTC
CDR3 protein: CASSQGAVDGYTF